The T cell receptor (beta chain) described here comes from a study of response to subunit inactivated influenza vaccine. This clonotype showed up many times. The germline CDR1 and CDR2 sequences are LNHNV and YYDKDF (reference sequence). With 2 bases removed from V and 4 bases from J, the gap between germline ends came to 15 bases. The CDR3 runs to 15 residues. Each CDR3 protein gets one entry after TCRdb re-called the RT-PCR reads with MiXCR. The sample records approximately 500,000 distinct CDR3 sequences, 14% being singletons. The genes are TRBV15 and TRBJ2-7; perhaps TRBD1 as D (5 bases). The receptor's source is a man aged 50-59 years who received an inactivated influenza vaccine. The material sequenced was PBMCs from blood, taken approximately 12 days after vaccination. This CDR3 reads CATSRSRTTLYEQYF. The CDR3 nucleotides are TGTGCCACCAGCAGATCCAGGACAACCTTATACGAGCAGTACTTC.